This T cell receptor (beta chain) derives from a study of vaccination and CD4 T cells after COVID-19. Turning to the study itself: Each person enrolled got two BNT162b2 or mRNA-1273 vaccine doses. Control cultures were given a CEFX pool, an HIV-1 Nef pool, or no peptide.

Specified treatment: approximately 11-day PBMC culture with coronavirus spike peptide pools or control peptides (ViraFEST assay). PBMC cultures, at approximately 2 million cells per well, received 8.5 to 10 IU/ml IL-2 and 10 ug/ml peptide pools. This CDR3 region has 17 residues. The V gene lost 6 bases and the J gene lost 0 bases, with 19 bases spanning the gap. From germline, CDR1 is MNHEY and CDR2 SMNVEV (reference sequence). Cultured CD4+ T-cell DNA underwent Oncomine TCR Beta short-read sequencing. CD4+ T cells were cultured, and genomic DNA was extracted from them. Using its own MiXCR run on the PCR reads, TCRdb lists one record per CDR3 protein. The sample lists roughly 3,300 distinct CDR3 sequences; approximately 18% were seen once. Note on this clonotype: Its antigen is unknown.

Sequencing input: CD4+ T cells from blood, cultured in vitro. The chain is built from TRBV27 and TRBJ2-3; D is undetermined. The source is a human donor who had recovered from COVID-19. This CDR3 is CASRSLQGPVSTDTQYF. The CDR3 DNA is TGTGCCAGCAGGAGCCTCCAAGGTCCCGTTAGCACAGATACGCAGTATTTT.